The entry below describes one TCR beta chain. RNA, at 0.5 to 1 ug, was reverse transcribed with random hexamers. The immunoSEQ assay covered 54 Vbeta and 13 Jbeta segments for CDR3. TCRdb re-called the immunoSEQ multiplex PCR reads with MiXCR, one entry per CDR3 protein. The sample lists under 200,000 distinct CDR3 sequences, 95% occurring once. The trim removed 4 bases at V and 5 bases at J, leaving 1 base unmatched. Germline values: CDR1 DFQATT, CDR2 SNEGSKA (reference sequence). There are 12 residues in the CDR3. The record originates from a study of CD8 T cells in Susac syndrome. TCR beta sequencing covered blood CD8+ and CD4+ T cells. The multiple sclerosis controls were treatment-naive patients, and their relapsing-remitting disease was stable or active. TEMRA cells were FACS-enriched, unlike CD8+ and CD4+ T cells, which were negatively isolated.

V and J are TRBV20-1 and TRBJ2-5, with 10 bases that match TRBD2. The sample was CD8+ T cells from PBMCs. This TCR came from a human donor with multiple sclerosis. The CDR3: CSAISGGETQYF. The CDR3 DNA is TGCAGTGCTATTAGCGGGGGGGAGACCCAGTACTTC.